Detailed here is one T cell receptor (beta chain). The data originate from a study of blood T cells in healthy people across ages. PCR was performed a second time for about 7 to 12 cycles using a sample-barcoded 5' primer and a J-beta primer mix. TCRdb processed the 5' RACE reads anew with MiXCR; each CDR3 protein has one entry. Here the sample spans around 780,000 distinct CDR3 sequences, about 56% being singletons. The CDR3 totals 21 residues. The J segment lost 2 bases and the V segment lost 2 bases, leaving 18 bases of the junction unmatched. Germline V gives CDR1 LGHNA, CDR2 YSLEER. Material for sequencing was blood. The V gene is TRBV4-3, the J gene TRBJ2-1; 10 bases line up with TRBD2. The origin of this receptor is a man in his forties in good health. CDR3 sequence: CASSQRTGTEGLAATYNEQFF. The CDR3 DNA reads TGCGCCAGCAGCCAAAGAACCGGGACAGAAGGACTAGCGGCCACCTACAATGAGCAGTTCTTC.